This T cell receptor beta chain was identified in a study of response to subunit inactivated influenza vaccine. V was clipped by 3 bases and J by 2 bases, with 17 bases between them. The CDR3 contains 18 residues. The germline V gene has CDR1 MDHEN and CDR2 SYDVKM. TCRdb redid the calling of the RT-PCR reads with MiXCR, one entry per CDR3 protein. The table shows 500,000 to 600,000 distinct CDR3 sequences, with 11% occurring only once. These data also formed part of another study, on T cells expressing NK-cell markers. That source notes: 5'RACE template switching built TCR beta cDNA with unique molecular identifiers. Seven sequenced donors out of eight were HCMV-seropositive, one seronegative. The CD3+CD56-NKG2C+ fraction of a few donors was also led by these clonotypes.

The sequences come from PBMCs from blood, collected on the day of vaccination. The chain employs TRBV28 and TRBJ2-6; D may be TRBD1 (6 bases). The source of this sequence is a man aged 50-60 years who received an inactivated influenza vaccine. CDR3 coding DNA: TGTGCCAGCAGTTTCTTGGGAACAGGGTCCGCTGGGGCCAACGTCCTGACTTTC. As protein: CASSFLGTGSAGANVLTF.